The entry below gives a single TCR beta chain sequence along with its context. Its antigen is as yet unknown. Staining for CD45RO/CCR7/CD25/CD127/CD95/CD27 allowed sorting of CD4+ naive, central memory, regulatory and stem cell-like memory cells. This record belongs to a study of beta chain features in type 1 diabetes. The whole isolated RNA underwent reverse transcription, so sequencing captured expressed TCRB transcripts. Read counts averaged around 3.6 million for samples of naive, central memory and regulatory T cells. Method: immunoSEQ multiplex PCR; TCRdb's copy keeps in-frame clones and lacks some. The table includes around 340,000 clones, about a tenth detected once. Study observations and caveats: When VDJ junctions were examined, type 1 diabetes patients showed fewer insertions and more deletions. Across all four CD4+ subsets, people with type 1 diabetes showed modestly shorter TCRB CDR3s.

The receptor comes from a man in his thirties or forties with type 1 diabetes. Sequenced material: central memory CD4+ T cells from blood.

CDR3 residues: CASSPTGGLYEQYF. The CDR3 region has the DNA TGTGCCAGCAGCCCTACAGGGGGCCTGTACGAGCAGTACTTC. The rearrangement joins TRBV7-2 to TRBJ2-7; 9 bases are a match to TRBD1. The CDR3 has 14 amino acids. V was pared by 5 bases and J by 4 bases, with 6 bases of the junction left unmatched. Germline V gives CDR1 SGHTA, CDR2 FQGNSA.